One sample yielded the 3 T cell receptor beta chains listed below, sequenced in a study of neurological immune-mediated disorders. TCRdb itself ran the 5' RACE reads through MiXCR, one entry per CDR3 protein. The table lists roughly 75,000 distinct CDR3 sequences, around 2.6% of them singletons. Input material: PBMCs. Receptors were obtained from a young woman with multiple sclerosis.

At least ten counts were recorded for this clonotype. V is TRBV29-1 and J is TRBJ1-4; perhaps TRBD1 as D (6 bases). V was trimmed by 4 bases and J by 5 bases, leaving 14 bases between them. In germline, CDR1 is SQVTM, CDR2 ANQGSEA. The CDR3 sequence is 14 residues long. CDR3 in amino acids: CSVGGAEQNEKLFF. The CDR3 nucleotides are TGCAGCGTTGGGGGGGCAGAGCAAAATGAAAAACTGTTTTTT.

This clonotype has just one count. A read error may be the cause here, since a much bigger clone is one base away. CDR3 in DNA: TGTGCCAACAGCCCAAGTAGCGGTTACAATGAGCAGTTCTTC. Its protein is CANSPSSGYNEQFF. V and J are TRBV6-4 and TRBJ2-1; tentatively, D is TRBD2 (6 bases). CDR1 is MRHNA, CDR2 SNTAGT, per germline. CDR3 length equals 14 residues. V was cut by 10 bases and J by 4 bases, with 17 bases left in between.

This clonotype was seen repeatedly, ten times or more. The J gene is TRBJ2-3, the V gene TRBV12-3 or TRBV12-4; 14 bases line up with TRBD2. The CDR3 is made up of 16 amino acids. V shed 6 bases and J 6 bases; nucleotides not matched to a gene: 8. CDR3 DNA sequence: TGTGCCAGCAGCCCTGGGACTAGCGGGAGAATGGATACGCAGTATTTT. Its translation is CASSPGTSGRMDTQYF.